This TCR beta chain stems from a study of T cell changes during pregnancy in multiple sclerosis. Looked up from germline, CDR1 is GTSNPN and CDR2 is SVGIG (reference sequence). V shed 5 bases and J 5 bases; nucleotides not matched to a gene: 6. This CDR3 spans 15 amino acids. Generated by immunoSEQ multiplex PCR, the TCRdb table keeps only in-frame clones and is missing some. Of 34,000 or so clones listed, roughly 93% were seen once; the top ten hold around 4.5%. This TCR came from a female donor in good health, enrolled as a control in a pregnancy study. The rearrangement links TRBV30 to TRBJ2-3; TRBD2 matches at 14 bases. The material was peripheral blood, obtained in the second trimester of pregnancy. DNA for the CDR3: TGTGCCTGGGGCAGGGGACTAGCGGGGGAAGATACGCAGTATTTT. Its translation: CAWGRGLAGEDTQYF.